What follows describes a single TCR beta chain. Its antigen is still unknown. Base qualities are missing; no much larger clone stands one base away. Blood RNA was extracted from unsorted whole blood using TRIzol reagent, and germline DNA was obtained with the DNeasy Blood & Tissue kit. Chronic HBV infection was present in the patients, and the patients were treatment-naive at sampling. About 4 milliliters of peripheral blood were collected into K2EDTA tubes before surgery. Using a constant-region primer and ProtoScript II reverse transcriptase, TCRbeta-specific cDNA was reverse-transcribed from roughly 500 ng total RNA. Construction of the TCRbeta libraries relied on three nested rounds of multiplex PCR, following a slightly modified ARM-PCR procedure. Each of the first two PCR rounds ran for around 10 cycles using multiplex TRBV1-TRBV30 forward primers together with a Cbeta reverse primer. Sample barcodes and Illumina adapters were added in a final 25-cycle PCR using Deep VentR polymerase. Before sequencing, amplicons of 200-500 bp were purified from gel using a QIAquick gel extraction kit. TCRbeta amplicons were sequenced on an Illumina HiSeq 2500 with 250-bp paired-end reads. In the paper's pipeline: Reads were quality-trimmed with Trimmomatic v0.33, and paired reads were merged with FLASH v1.2.11 to recover full CDR3 sequences. MiGEC v1.2.1b assigned V, D and J germline segments to the rearranged TCRbeta sequences. Clonotype statistics, along with Shannon-Wiener diversity indices, were calculated using VDJtools v1.0.0. To cut down on sampling bias, every analysis after diversity analysis relied on just the 250 most abundant clonotypes from each sample. TCRdb took the public reads, trimmed them with fastp at Q25, ran MiXCR for clone calling and kept in-frame beta chains. A single entry per CDR3 protein holds the most common genes and DNA from its merged rows. For this entry, the V and J calls and clone size follow TCRdb and not the study's own pipeline. The sample table shows 250,000 to 400,000 distinct CDR3 sequences, and about 60% are seen once. The top ten hold roughly 9% of the sample.

The sample comes from a study of tumor-infiltrating lymphocytes in primary liver carcinoma listed by TCRdb under 2017. Describing the broader study: Between late 2015 and 2016, several patients in China with histopathologically diagnosed primary liver carcinoma had surgical resection. Roughly 3.65 to 7.13 million productive TCRbeta reads were obtained per sample, and no significant difference in read depth was found between tissue types. Across five regions of each liver tumor, along with adjacent normal tissue and blood, the study brought together TCRbeta repertoire sequencing, expression microarrays and whole-exome sequencing. The five patients had tumors staged T1-T3 N0M0, with maximum diameters ranging from about 4.2 to 10 cm. High reproducibility was observed for the technical replicate repertoires, with mean shared-clone rates approximately 0.92 and correlation coefficients above 0.95. The five patients, three men and two women aged 30 to 69 years, had hepatocellular carcinoma (four) or combined HCC and intrahepatic cholangiocarcinoma (one). A total of some 35 specimens from 5 patients went through TCRbeta repertoire sequencing, namely 25 tumor regions, 5 adjacent noncancerous liver tissues and 5 peripheral blood samples. Summary of the overall study and its limitations: Only a few patients were included in the study, and the authors note that the findings should be validated in a larger study. A significantly larger repertoire fraction was made up by the top 250 clones in tumors than in blood (p = 0.039). Because sequencing covered only the TCR beta chain and unpaired alpha chains were not captured, true repertoire diversity is likely underestimated. Bulk unsorted samples precluded comparing CD4+ and CD8+ T cell repertoires. Repertoire overlap was found to be higher between tumor regions (mean about 36%) than between tumor-adjacent (roughly 17%) or tumor-blood (around 14%) pairs, consistent with antigen-driven expansion.

The CDR3 contains 13 residues, cysteine and phenylalanine counted. The only DNA kept is the CDR3, 39 bases in frame from the first base. Per the germline V gene, MDHEN is the CDR1 and SYDVKM is the CDR2. Relative to germline, V is 8 bases shorter and J is 4 bases shorter, with 14 bases between their ends. Source material: peripheral blood. The rearrangement joined TRBV28 to TRBJ1-1; tentative D gene TRBD1, with 6 bases matching. The source of this sequence is a man aged 35 to 55 with primary liver carcinoma and hepatitis B virus infection. The bases read TGTGCCAGCCGCCCGGGGGGGCGCACTGAAGCTTTCTTT. It translates to CASRPGGRTEAFF.